The entry below gives a single T cell receptor beta chain sequence along with its context. This CDR3 spans 17 amino acids. From germline, CDR1 is SGHDT and CDR2 YYEEEE. Trimming cost V 4 bases and J 4 bases; bases outside gene matches: 16. Sequencing was performed with immunoSEQ multiplex PCR; in TCRdb, only in-frame clones are kept and a portion is missing. Of roughly 380,000 clones listed, around 87% are singletons. The source of the sample is a study of blood T cell repertoires in COVID-19. The chain uses TRBV5-6 and TRBJ1-2, with TRBD1 matching 7 bases. Sample: PBMCs or T cells enriched from blood (not recorded which). This sequence was found in a man aged 30-40 years who had recovered from COVID-19. The CDR3 nucleotides are TGTGCCAGCAGCCTAGGGACAGACACCCGCGCCGTCTATGGCTACACCTTC. Its protein is CASSLGTDTRAVYGYTF.